Listed below are T cell receptor beta chains from one sample, sequenced in a study of CD8 T cells in ankylosing spondylitis. TCRdb re-analysed the 5' RACE reads in MiXCR, keeping a single row per CDR3 protein. The sample holds a few hundred thousand distinct CDR3 sequences, 11% seen once. What was sequenced was blood, either unsorted or a sorted T cell fraction (not recorded which). Receptors were obtained from a female donor with ankylosing spondylitis or in good health (not recorded which). Both conserved end residues are part of each CDR3. Each record gives: J gene, V gene, clone size, D gene, CDR3 DNA, CDR3 protein. A D gene is named only where the DNA matches it firmly. Rows may omit the clone size; those that give it use once, few, many or a size class.

TRBJ2-5 | TRBV7-8 | . | . | TGTGCCAGCAGCTTAGCGGGTGGAGAGGAAGAGACCCAGTACTTC | CASSLAGGEEETQYF
TRBJ1-2 | TRBV6-6 | many | . | TGTGCCAGCAGTTACAATTCGAACTATGGCTACACCTTC | CASSYNSNYGYTF
TRBJ2-3 | TRBV2 | . | TRBD2 | TGTGCCAGCAGTGCTAGGACTAGCGCGGATACGCAGTATTTT | CASSARTSADTQYF
TRBJ2-1 | TRBV27 | . | TRBD1 | TGTGCCAGGAGTCCAGGGGACAGGGGTTTCAATGAGCAGTTCTTC | CARSPGDRGFNEQFF
TRBJ2-7 | TRBV15 | . | . | TGTGCCACCAGCAGAGATCACGGGGGACCTTTTTTCTACGAGCAGTACTTC | CATSRDHGGPFFYEQYF
TRBJ2-3 | TRBV7-6 | few | . | TGTGCCAGCAGCTCCCCCCCAGGGGAGGGCCCGTTAGGTACGCAGTATTTT | CASSSPPGEGPLGTQYF
TRBJ2-1 | TRBV7-2 | many | . | TGTGCCAGCAGCTTACAACGGACTCCTGTAACCAATGAGCAGTTCTTC | CASSLQRTPVTNEQFF
TRBJ2-2 | TRBV20-1 | many | . | TGCAGTGCCCCACAACACGGAGGCACCAACACCGGGGAGCTGTTTTTT | CSAPQHGGTNTGELFF
TRBJ2-1 | TRBV12-3/TRBV12-4 | many | TRBD2 | TGTGCCAGCAGTCACACTAGCGGGAGCCACAATGAGCAGTTCTTC | CASSHTSGSHNEQFF
TRBJ2-7 | TRBV7-9 | . | . | TGTGCCAGCAGCCCCGCCTCCGGGGATTTCACCTACGAGCAGTACTTC | CASSPASGDFTYEQYF
TRBJ2-3 | TRBV5-1 | few | . | TGCGCCAGCAGCTTATCAGGGTTTGGAGGCACAGATACGCAGTATTTT | CASSLSGFGGTDTQYF
TRBJ2-5 | TRBV27 | . | TRBD1 | TGTGCCAGCAGACCCATCGGGACAGTTCAAGAGACCCAGTACTTC | CASRPIGTVQETQYF
TRBJ2-3 | TRBV5-1 | many | . | TGCGCCAGCAGCCAAATCATCTTTCCATTAAGCACAGATACGCAGTATTTT | CASSQIIFPLSTDTQYF
TRBJ1-1 | TRBV11-1 | . | TRBD1 | TGTGCCAGCAGTCAATTCCGGGACAGGGGAATAAGTCGGAACACTGAAGCTTTCTTT | CASSQFRDRGISRNTEAFF
TRBJ2-7 | TRBV20-1 | . | TRBD2 | TGCAGTGCTAGGCGTTTCGGGGGGGCCTACGAGCAGTACTTC | CSARRFGGAYEQYF
TRBJ1-2 | TRBV19 | many | TRBD1 | TGTGCCAGTGCCGAACAGGGGGCGCGCAACTATGGCTACACCTTC | CASAEQGARNYGYTF
TRBJ1-4 | TRBV9 | many | . | TGTGCCAGCAGCGTAGAACCAACTAATGAAAAACTGTTTTTT | CASSVEPTNEKLFF
TRBJ1-3 | TRBV20-1 | . | . | TGCAGTGCTAGAGGGGTCGCAGGGTTCTCTAGAAACACCATATATTTT | CSARGVAGFSRNTIYF
TRBJ2-1 | TRBV5-1 | few | . | TGCGCCAGCAGCTTGATCGACGCCGGGGGCAGCAAGCAGTTCTTC | CASSLIDAGGSKQFF
TRBJ1-6 | TRBV7-2 | many | . | TGTGCCAGCAGCTTAGTGAATAGTAATTCACCCCTCCACTTT | CASSLVNSNSPLHF
TRBJ2-3 | TRBV20-1 | few | TRBD1 | TGCAGTGCACTTGGGACCGGCTCACCGGGACAGGGGAAGTTGGATACGCAGTATTTT | CSALGTGSPGQGKLDTQYF
TRBJ1-2 | TRBV25-1 | many | TRBD1 | TGTGCCAGCAGCAGGGGGCCAGCTGGCTACACCTTC | CASSRGPAGYTF
TRBJ2-1 | TRBV7-2 | once | . | TGTGCCAGCAGCTGGGGGGGCGGGACTGAGCAGTTCTTC | CASSWGGGTEQFF
TRBJ1-1 | TRBV6-5 | many | . | TGTGCCAGCAGTTACCGCTCCACAGGGCCCCTTGAAGCTTTCTTT | CASSYRSTGPLEAFF
TRBJ2-7 | TRBV5-1 | many | TRBD2 | TGCGCCACCAAAACCCTAGCGGGAGTGGAGTACGAGCAGTACTTC | CATKTLAGVEYEQYF
TRBJ1-2 | TRBV20-1 | many | . | TGCAGTGCTAGAGCGCGCAGGAAGGGGGTTGGCTACACCTTC | CSARARRKGVGYTF
TRBJ1-5 | TRBV3-1 | many | . | TGTGCCAGCAGCCAAGGGTGGGCTCAGCCCCAGCATTTT | CASSQGWAQPQHF
TRBJ1-1 | TRBV5-1 | few | TRBD1 | TGCGCCAGCAGCCTCGGACAGGCTTACACTGAAGCTTTCTTT | CASSLGQAYTEAFF
TRBJ2-3 | TRBV11-2 | . | . | TGTGCCAGCAGCTACTTGGGGGGGGCCCCAGATACGCAGTATTTT | CASSYLGGAPDTQYF
TRBJ2-1 | TRBV11-2 | few | TRBD2 | TGTGCCAGCAGCTGGAACCACCAACTAGCGGGGGCTAACAATGAGCAGTTCTTC | CASSWNHQLAGANNEQFF
TRBJ2-1 | TRBV12-3/TRBV12-4 | . | TRBD1 | TGTGCCAGCAGTCGGACAGGGGGCAAACTGCTCAATGAGCAGTTCTTC | CASSRTGGKLLNEQFF
TRBJ1-5 | TRBV20-1 | many | . | TGCAGTGCTAGGGCATACAGGGTGGGCAATCAGCCCCAGCATTTT | CSARAYRVGNQPQHF
TRBJ2-5 | TRBV7-8 | few | . | TGTGCCAACGTCCGGCTCGAGGAAGCCCAGTACTTC | CANVRLEEAQYF
TRBJ2-1 | TRBV7-8 | . | . | TGTGCCAGCAGCTTAGGATCTGGGAACAGAGAGCAGTTCTTC | CASSLGSGNREQFF